The sequence of this T cell receptor beta chain was determined in a study of Graves' ophthalmopathy and Graves' hyperthyroidism. Study-wide points: Also, most clonotypes expanded in the thyroid above 0.001 frequency appeared in blood. As the model predicted ophthalmopathy progression, it achieved a sensitivity of less than 71% and a specificity of approximately 72%.

Hyperthyroidism patients had new diagnoses, durations under 2 months, and ages of 18 to 65. In this cohort, patients with other autoimmune diseases, uncontrolled infections, pregnancy or lactation were excluded. Amplified material comprised TCR beta CDR3 regions derived from RNA transcripts. Amplification began with first-round RT-PCR using HTBI primers, then second-round multiplex PCR was performed. TCRdb re-called the multiplex PCR reads through MiXCR, storing one row per CDR3 protein. Here the sample spans some 1.1 million distinct CDR3 sequences, 36% being singletons. This clonotype occurred a few times. Its antigen remains unidentified. There are 19 residues in the CDR3. Germline CDR1 and CDR2: SGHDT and YYEEEE. The junction had 11 bases not matched to a gene; V was cut back by 2 bases and J by 0 bases.

This clonotype originated in an adult man with Graves' hyperthyroidism. This rearrangement joins TRBV5-6 to TRBJ2-6, with 7 bases fitting TRBD1. The sample consisted of peripheral blood or thyroid tissue (not recorded which). The DNA of the CDR3 is TGTGCCAGCAGCTTATACCGACAGGGAACGGACTCTGGGGCCAACGTCCTGACTTTC. Protein sequence: CASSLYRQGTDSGANVLTF.